The count of the clone carrying this TCR beta chain is one. What it recognizes is unknown. In germline, CDR1 is MNHNY, CDR2 SVGAGI (reference sequence). J gave up 9 bases and V 5 bases, and 7 bases lay outside the gene matches. The CDR3 consists of 16 residues. This sample is drawn from a study of T cell repertoires in ileal Crohn's disease. Looking at the study overall: At surgery, under 40% of patients smoked, with median disease duration roughly 7.7 years.

Findings and limits, study-wide: Clonality above 26.8% at surgery always came with endoscopic recurrence. Compared with non-smokers, active smokers at surgery showed more clonal expansions.

This table comes from immunoSEQ multiplex PCR, and its TCRdb copy is limited to in-frame clones, with some not included. The table has 2,700 or so clones, around three quarters seen once. Time point defined: neoterminal ileum biopsy at postoperative endoscopy, about 6 months after surgery. Sequenced sample: ileal tissue. This TCR came from an adult with Crohn's disease. The chain links TRBV6-6 to TRBJ2-1; TRBD2 aligns across 16 bases. CDR3 loop: CASSMGLAGGYGEQFF. The CDR3 DNA is TGTGCCAGCAGTATGGGACTAGCGGGGGGGTATGGTGAGCAGTTCTTC.